This T cell receptor (beta chain) was identified during a study of control samples from healthy donors and cancer patients. Germline V lookup: CDR1 SNHLY, CDR2 FYNNEI. The CDR3 totals 14 residues. Trimming took off 3 bases at V and 7 bases at J, with 13 bases between the two ends. Libraries were prepared by immunoSEQ multiplex PCR; TCRdb keeps only in-frame clonotypes and omits some of them. Counted here are 150,000 to 200,000 clones, 80% to 95% occurring once; the ten biggest clones make up around 2%. The sequence was collected from a woman aged 40 to 55 in good health. The sample comprised blood. J is TRBJ1-5 and V is TRBV2, with D uncertain. CDR3 loop: CASSEEGSGQPQHF. The CDR3 DNA is TGTGCCAGCAGTGAGGAAGGGTCGGGGCAGCCCCAGCATTTT.